These 23 T cell receptor beta chains were all obtained from the same sample, sequenced in a study of patients and donors after allogeneic stem cell transplantation. TCRdb re-derived calls from the RT-PCR reads in MiXCR, one entry per CDR3 protein. The table includes about 110,000 distinct CDR3 sequences, around 33% detected once. The sequencing input was blood, either unsorted or a sorted T cell fraction (not recorded which). The origin of the receptors is a human donor who was either an allogeneic HSCT recipient or a stem cell or donor lymphocyte infusion donor (not recorded which). It is not recorded whose cells these are; they may come from a transplant donor.

This chain connects TRBV28 to TRBJ1-2; 9 nucleotides line up with TRBD1. V shed 6 bases and J 6 bases; nucleotides not matched to a gene: 14. This CDR3 has 16 amino acids. The germline gives CDR1 MDHEN, CDR2 SYDVKM. CDR3 in amino acids: CASSTFYFTGGNGYTF. The CDR3 DNA reads as TGTGCCAGCAGCACCTTTTACTTCACAGGGGGCAATGGCTACACCTTC.

This clonotype was seen only a few times. V usage is TRBV12-3 or TRBV12-4 and J usage is TRBJ2-1, with 8 bases that match TRBD1. The CDR3 contains 12 residues. Trimming cost V 6 bases and J 9 bases; bases outside gene matches: 4. CDR3 residues: CASRGQASEQFF. In DNA form, the CDR3 reads TGTGCCAGCAGGGGACAGGCTTCTGAGCAGTTCTTC.

This clonotype has just a few counts. The V gene is TRBV3-1, the J gene TRBJ2-7; 9 bases are shared with TRBD2. Germline trimming cut 4 bases from V and 5 bases from J; bases unmatched to any gene: 12. CDR1 LGHDT and CDR2 YNNKEL come from the germline V gene (reference sequence). This CDR3 is 16 amino acids long. The CDR3 loop reads CASSRENSGRRNEQYF. Here the CDR3 DNA reads TGTGCCAGCAGCCGAGAAAATAGCGGGAGAAGGAACGAGCAGTACTTC.

This clonotype has more than one count but fewer than ten. This sequence joins TRBV29-1 and TRBJ2-1; TRBD1 aligns across 9 bases. The J segment lost 5 bases and the V segment lost 7 bases, leaving 12 bases of the junction unmatched. This CDR3 spans 15 amino acids. Looked up from germline, CDR1 is SQVTM and CDR2 is ANQGSEA. The CDR3 DNA reads as TGCAGCGCTAGACTCTGGGACAGGGACGACAATGAGCAGTTCTTC. Translation: CSARLWDRDDNEQFF.

This clonotype was detected a few times. The chain recombines TRBV5-1 with TRBJ2-1; perhaps TRBD2 as D (8 bases). The germline V gene has CDR1 SGHRS and CDR2 YFSETQ. The V and J ends lost 4 bases and 4 bases respectively, with 21 bases between them. The CDR3 is 17 residues long. The CDR3 region has the DNA TGCGCCAGCAGCCACCGGGAGGGGGCGAGGCCTTACAATGAGCAGTTCTTC. Translation gives CASSHREGARPYNEQFF.

This clonotype has a handful of counts. The chain carries TRBV4-1 and TRBJ2-1; 9 nucleotides line up with TRBD2. CDR3 size: 16 residues. Losses at the gene ends were 7 bases for V and 4 bases for J; bases not matched to a gene: 11. Germline CDR1 is MGHRA and CDR2 is YSYEKL. The CDR3 sequence is CASTLSQTSGYNEQFF. CDR3 bases: TGCGCCAGCACCCTATCCCAGACTAGCGGTTACAATGAGCAGTTCTTC.

The chain has TRBV5-5 and TRBJ1-1; D is undetermined. From germline, CDR1 is SGHKS and CDR2 YYEKEE (reference sequence). This CDR3 contains 15 residues. With 2 bases removed from V and 1 base from J, the gap between germline ends came to 12 bases. The DNA of the CDR3 is TGTGCCAGCAGCTTTACGACGGTAAAGAACACTGAAGCTTTCTTT. Protein product: CASSFTTVKNTEAFF. The full variable domain, its missing parts supplied by reference TRBV5-5 and TRBJ1-1, is DAGVTQSPTHLIKTRGQQVTLRCSPISGHKSVSWYQQVLGQGPQFIFQYYEKEERGRGNFPDRFSARQFPNYSSELNVNALLLGDSALYLCASSFTTVKNTEAFFGQGTRLTVV.

This clonotype was seen a handful of times. This chain uses TRBV9 with TRBJ2-1; D is undetermined. The CDR3 has 15 residues. V lost 2 bases, J lost 9 bases, and 18 bases lay in between. The germline V gene has CDR1 SGDLS and CDR2 YYNGEE. The CDR3 DNA reads TGTGCCAGCAGCGTCTCCCCCTCTTTGGAGTTTGAGCAGTTCTTC. As protein: CASSVSPSLEFEQFF.

The genes are TRBV24-1 and TRBJ2-1, with a possible D match to TRBD2 (6 bases). The germline V gene encodes CDR1 KGHDR and CDR2 SFDVKD. This CDR3 has 13 residues. V was trimmed by 9 bases and J by 4 bases, leaving 12 bases between them. This CDR3 is CATGSGLYNEQFF. The CDR3 DNA reads as TGTGCCACCGGGAGCGGGCTATACAATGAGCAGTTCTTC.

This chain connects TRBV6-2 or TRBV6-3 to TRBJ2-1; either TRBD1 or TRBD2 may fit D (6 bases each). The CDR3 sequence is 17 residues long. Trimming took 3 bases from V and 0 from J, leaving 15 bases between them. Germline V gene data show CDR1 as MNHEY and CDR2 as SVGEGT. The CDR3 bases are TGTGCCAGCAGTTATGGAGGGACATACAGCTCCTACAATGAGCAGTTCTTC. Amino acids: CASSYGGTYSSYNEQFF.

The CDR3 nucleotides are TGTGCCAGCAGTTTAGGACACCCCGGGAAACTGTTTTTT. Residues: CASSLGHPGKLFF. This chain connects TRBV6-5 to TRBJ1-4; weak D call: TRBD1 (5 bases). CDR1 and CDR2 from the germline V gene are MNHEY and SVGAGI. Trimming pared 4 bases from V and 11 bases from J, leaving 14 bases between. There are 13 residues in the CDR3.

This clonotype was seen more than once but under ten times. The V and J genes are TRBV7-2 and TRBJ1-2; no clear D gene. The germline V and J ends were trimmed by 3 bases and 8 bases, with 10 bases remaining between them. The CDR3 spans 12 residues. The germline V gene encodes CDR1 SGHTA and CDR2 FQGNSA. The CDR3 loop reads CASSFGVRGYTF. CDR3 sequence (DNA): TGTGCCAGCAGCTTTGGCGTCCGGGGCTACACCTTC.

The chain joins TRBV6-5 to TRBJ2-3; D uncertain. This CDR3 is built from 13 residues. CDR1 is MNHEY and CDR2 is SVGAGI in the germline V gene. The V end lost 5 bases, the J end lost 5 bases, and 11 bases lay between the germline ends. The CDR3 loop is CASSRPPEDTQYF. For the CDR3, the DNA is TGTGCCAGCAGTCGCCCCCCCGAAGATACGCAGTATTTT.

This clonotype was seen more than once but under ten times. The chain is built from TRBV9 and TRBJ1-4, with D maybe TRBD1 (6 bases). Trimming took 0 bases from V and 7 from J, leaving 10 bases between them. Germline CDR1 reads SGDLS; CDR2 reads YYNGEE. CDR3 size: 14 residues. CDR3 sequence (DNA): TGTGCCAGCAGCGTAGGTGGGGGCCGTGAAAAACTGTTTTTT. Protein: CASSVGGGREKLFF.

The V gene is TRBV18, the J gene TRBJ2-2; D is undetermined. Germline V gives CDR1 KGHSH, CDR2 LQKENI. The CDR3 has 13 amino acids. V lost 6 bases, J lost 5 bases, and 10 bases lay in between. The CDR3 DNA is TGTGCCAGCTCCCCCCTTTGGACCGGGGAGCTGTTTTTT. Its translation: CASSPLWTGELFF. The variable domain in full, completed from reference TRBV18 and TRBJ2-2, reads NAGVMQNPRHLVRRRGQEARLRCSPMKGHSHVYWYRQLPEEGLKFMVYLQKENIIDESGMPKERFSAEFPKEGPSILRIQQVVRGDSAAYFCASSPLWTGELFFGEGSRLTVL.

The CDR3 reads CASSGLGITFGELFF. CDR3 DNA sequence: TGTGCCAGCAGCGGTCTCGGGATAACATTCGGGGAGCTGTTTTTT. The gene calls are TRBV6-5 and TRBJ2-2; a possible D gene is TRBD2 (5 bases). CDR1 is MNHEY and CDR2 is SVGAGI in the germline V gene. Trimming cost V 6 bases and J 7 bases, with 18 bases left between them. The CDR3 consists of 15 residues.

The chain carries TRBV20-1 and TRBJ2-3; 7 bases are shared with TRBD1. CDR1 DFQATT and CDR2 SNEGSKA come from the germline V gene (reference sequence). The CDR3 has 16 amino acids. The ends lost 7 bases at V and 4 bases at J; junction bases unmatched: 17. The CDR3 DNA reads as TGCAGTGTCGCCCTCCTTTTGGGCGGACAGGCAGATACGCAGTATTTT. As protein: CSVALLLGGQADTQYF.

The V call is TRBV4-1, the J call TRBJ1-3; 7 bases fit TRBD1. J was trimmed by 3 bases and V by 2 bases; bases with no gene match: 10. This CDR3 is 17 amino acids long. Per germline, CDR1 MGHRA and CDR2 YSYEKL. CDR3 DNA sequence: TGCGCCAGCAGCCAAAGAGGGCCCGGGACAGATGGAAACACCATATATTTT. It codes for CASSQRGPGTDGNTIYF.

The chain uses TRBV11-2 and TRBJ2-4; 7 bases match TRBD1. CDR3 size: 15 residues. After removal of 7 bases from V and 6 bases from J, the junction contained 12 bases not matched to a gene. Germline V gene data show CDR1 as SGHAT and CDR2 as FQNNGV. CDR3 sequence: CASTPPGTVGNIQYF. In DNA, the CDR3 is TGTGCCAGCACCCCGCCCGGGACAGTTGGAAACATTCAGTACTTC.

This rearrangement joins TRBV20-1 to TRBJ2-2; D gene unclear. The V gene lost 6 bases and the J gene lost 5 bases, with 19 bases spanning the gap. Germline assignment: CDR1 DFQATT and CDR2 SNEGSKA (reference sequence). This CDR3 contains 15 residues. The CDR3 DNA is TGCAGTGCAACTCGATGGGCCTCCAAGACCGGGGAGCTGTTTTTT. Its protein is CSATRWASKTGELFF.

In this sample, this clonotype turned up a few times. V and J are TRBV7-2 and TRBJ2-2; no clear D. There are 18 residues in the CDR3. The V and J ends lost 1 base and 4 bases respectively, with 19 bases between them. Germline-derived CDR1 and CDR2 are SGHTA and FQGNSA. The CDR3, as DNA: TGTGCCAGCAGCTTAGTAGGCCCCCCAAGGTTGGGCACCGGGGAGCTGTTTTTT. This sequence encodes CASSLVGPPRLGTGELFF.

V is TRBV4-3 and J is TRBJ2-1, with TRBD1 matching over 8 bases. The ends lost 8 bases at V and 9 bases at J; junction bases unmatched: 15. The CDR3 runs to 15 residues. The germline V gene encodes CDR1 LGHNA and CDR2 YSLEER. CDR3: CASRRGGSDRGEQFF. The CDR3 DNA sequence: TGCGCCAGCCGTCGCGGAGGATCTGACAGGGGTGAGCAGTTCTTC.

This clonotype was counted only a few times. This sequence joins TRBV20-1 and TRBJ1-2; the D is unclear. The CDR3 consists of 16 residues. V lost 3 bases and J lost 8, with 25 bases in between. The germline CDR1 and CDR2 sequences are DFQATT and SNEGSKA (reference sequence). The CDR3 DNA reads as TGCAGTGCTAGGCCGACTAGCGGACGGGCAGCTCGGGGCTACACCTTC. Its translation is CSARPTSGRAARGYTF.